These T cell receptor beta chains were read from a single sample in a study of patients and donors after allogeneic stem cell transplantation. MiXCR, applied by TCRdb to the RT-PCR reads, yields one record per CDR3 protein. This sample yields hundreds of thousands of distinct CDR3 sequences, of which roughly 17% are seen a single time; 7.2% belongs to the top ten. The specimen sequenced was blood, either unsorted or a sorted T cell fraction (not recorded which). The receptors shown here come from a human donor who was either an allogeneic HSCT recipient or a stem cell or donor lymphocyte infusion donor (not recorded which). It is not recorded whose cells these are; they may come from a transplant donor. Both conserved end residues are part of each CDR3. Rows may omit the clone size; those that give it use once, few, many or a size class.

>few|TRBJ2-1|TRBV24-1
CATSVREGVYNEQFF
>few|TRBJ1-1|TRBV3-1
CASSQALGQVEAFF
>NA|TRBJ2-7|TRBV20-1
CSASFGTGQAEQYF
>few|TRBJ2-7|TRBV10-3
CAIKGPGGLHEQYF
>few|TRBJ2-1|TRBV28
CASSLFWGGSYNEQFF
>few|TRBJ1-5|TRBV12-3/TRBV12-4
CASSLRTGNQPQHF
>few|TRBJ2-3|TRBV7-2
CASSNTGQPTTDTQYF
>NA|TRBJ2-1|TRBV5-5
CASSWGDEPYNEQFF
>few|TRBJ2-7|TRBV5-1
CASSLGTGVNYEQYF
>NA|TRBJ2-3|TRBV10-3
CAISESRTDTQYF
>many|TRBJ1-5|TRBV15
CATSRGTTIGASNQPQHF
>few|TRBJ2-2|TRBV30
CAWSGGPTGELFF
>many|TRBJ1-1|TRBV7-2
CASSWVGRGAFF
>few|TRBJ1-5|TRBV20-1
CSARRGTSGQPQHF
>few|TRBJ2-7|TRBV7-9
CASSPYGGGNYEQYF
>NA|TRBJ1-1|TRBV20-1
CSAADSSTEAFF
>few|TRBJ2-3|TRBV13
CASSLRTSGTDTQYF
>few|TRBJ1-2|TRBV5-6
CASSATVSYGYTF
>few|TRBJ1-6|TRBV2
CASSDQGNNSPLHF
>NA|TRBJ2-2|TRBV21-1
CASSTPGTANTGELFF
>NA|TRBJ2-1|TRBV12-3/TRBV12-4
CASSAPLAGASQNEQFF
>NA|TRBJ2-7|TRBV19
CASSKREGGHEQYF
>many|TRBJ1-2|TRBV5-1
CASSPQTTGGYGYTF
>few|TRBJ1-6|TRBV11-2
CASSDPREGYRINSPLHF
>NA|TRBJ2-2|TRBV6-2/TRBV6-3
CASGLGTSTGELFF
>few|TRBJ1-2|TRBV6-5
CASSLTYSPTNVYGYTF
>NA|TRBJ1-2|TRBV29-1
CSVVQGDGYGYTF
>few|TRBJ2-7|TRBV7-6
CASSLAVGPDYEQYF
>NA|TRBJ2-7|TRBV20-1
CSARGGGGRRAYEQYF
>NA|TRBJ1-2|TRBV28
CASSLLMGYYGYTF